This T cell receptor (beta chain) is from a study of blood T cell repertoires in COVID-19. Study-level information: T cells, B-cell-depleted T cells, or PBMCs supplied cDNA or gDNA.

Method: immunoSEQ multiplex PCR; TCRdb's copy keeps in-frame clones and lacks some. The table records 150,000 to 170,000 clones, around four fifths of them present only once. The CDR3 is made up of 13 amino acids. The ends were cut back, 4 bases at V and 10 bases at J, with 16 bases in the middle. The germline CDR1 and CDR2 sequences are SGHDN and FVKESK. This TCR came from a woman aged 80 or over with acute or convalescent COVID-19. The sequenced sample was peripheral blood. This chain links TRBV14 with TRBJ1-1; maybe TRBD1 (5 bases). The DNA for the CDR3 is TGTGCCAGCAGCCTCTCCCACTGGGGGGGAGCTTTCTTT. This gives the protein CASSLSHWGGAFF.